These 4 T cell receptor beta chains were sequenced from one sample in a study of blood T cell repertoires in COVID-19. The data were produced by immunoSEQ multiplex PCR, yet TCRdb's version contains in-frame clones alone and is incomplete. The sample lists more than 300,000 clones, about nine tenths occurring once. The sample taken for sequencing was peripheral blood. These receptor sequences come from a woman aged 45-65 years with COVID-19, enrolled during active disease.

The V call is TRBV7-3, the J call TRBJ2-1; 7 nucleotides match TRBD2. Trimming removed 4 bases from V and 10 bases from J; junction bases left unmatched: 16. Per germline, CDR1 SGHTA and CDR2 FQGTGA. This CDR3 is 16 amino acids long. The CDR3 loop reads CASSSRLASALGEQFF. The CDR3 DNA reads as TGTGCCAGCAGCTCCCGACTAGCTTCAGCCCTTGGGGAGCAGTTCTTC.

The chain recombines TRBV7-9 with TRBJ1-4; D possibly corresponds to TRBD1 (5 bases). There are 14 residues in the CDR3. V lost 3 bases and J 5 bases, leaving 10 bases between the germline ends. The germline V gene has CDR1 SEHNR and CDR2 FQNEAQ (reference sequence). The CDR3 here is CASSLRGKNEKLFF. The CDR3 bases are TGTGCCAGCAGCTTGCGGGGGAAAAATGAAAAACTGTTTTTT.

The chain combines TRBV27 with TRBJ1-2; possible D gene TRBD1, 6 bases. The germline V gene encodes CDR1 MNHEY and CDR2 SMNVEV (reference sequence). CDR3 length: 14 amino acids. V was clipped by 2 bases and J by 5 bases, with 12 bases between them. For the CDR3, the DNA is TGTGCCAGCAGTTTAACCCCCAGGGGATATGGCTACACCTTC. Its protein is CASSLTPRGYGYTF.

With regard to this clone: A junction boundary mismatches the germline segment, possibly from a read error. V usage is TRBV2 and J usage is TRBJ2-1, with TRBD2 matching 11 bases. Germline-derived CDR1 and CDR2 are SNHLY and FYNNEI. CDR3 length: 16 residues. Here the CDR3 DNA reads TGTGCCAGCAGACTCTTAGCGGGAGGGCCCTACGATGAGCAGTTCTTC. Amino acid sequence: CASRLLAGGPYDEQFF. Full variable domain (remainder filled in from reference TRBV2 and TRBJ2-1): EPEVTQTPSHQVTQMGQEVILRCVPISNHLYFYWYRQILGQKVEFLVSFYNNEISEKSEIFDDQFSVERPDGSNFTLKIRSTKLEDSAMYFCASRLLAGGPYDEQFFGPGTRLTVL.